This T cell receptor beta chain was obtained from a study of vaccination and CD4 T cells after COVID-19. Study context: Cells were stimulated with overlapping spike peptides from SARS-CoV-2, HCoV-NL63, HCoV-OC43 and HCoV-229E. Findings and caveats of the study: In convalescent patients, 304 of 307 vaccine-specific clones were mono-reactive for SARS-CoV-2 spike.

Treatment meaning: roughly 11-day PBMC culture with coronavirus spike peptide pools or control peptides (ViraFEST assay). Comments on this clonotype: Its target is not known.

At the Johns Hopkins FTIC core, DNA taken from cultured CD4+ T cells was sequenced by way of the Oncomine TCR Beta short-read assay. MiXCR, applied by TCRdb to the PCR reads, yields one record per CDR3 protein. The sample lists roughly 13,000 distinct CDR3 sequences, roughly 61% occurring once. The CDR3 is 16 amino acids. J was trimmed by 2 bases and V by 1 base; bases with no gene match: 7. Germline CDR1 is MDHEN and CDR2 is SYDVKM. Sequenced: CD4+ T cells from blood, cultured in vitro. The chain couples TRBV28 to TRBJ2-7; TRBD2 matches 8 bases. The sequence derives from a human donor who had recovered from COVID-19. The CDR3 coding sequence is TGTGCCAGCAGTTTATTCGGACTAGCACCCACCTACGAGCAGTACTTC. Its translation is CASSLFGLAPTYEQYF.